The T cell receptor beta chain under discussion was sequenced for a study of OX40 agonist ivuxolimab in advanced cancers. Study-level results: The expanded peripheral T cells' antigen specificity was not determined.

The CDR3 runs 13 residues. V was clipped by 0 bases and J by 7 bases, with 10 bases between them. CDR1 and CDR2 (germline): SGDLS, YYNGEE. Concerning this clone: The antigen remains undetermined.

Profiling relied on immunoSEQ multiplex PCR, and the TCRdb table lists in-frame clones only, not all of them. This table holds about 66,000 clones, just over 85% found once. The origin of this receptor is an adult with an advanced solid tumor such as melanoma, head and neck, liver or kidney cancer. This material consisted of CD4+ or CD8+ T cells sorted from blood, taken in a trial of the OX40 agonist ivuxolimab. This chain connects TRBV9 to TRBJ1-2; unclear D gene. CDR3 sequence (DNA): TGTGCCAGCAGCGTAGTAGTTGACGGTGGCTACACCTTC. Its protein product is CASSVVVDGGYTF. Using reference TRBV9 and TRBJ1-2 for the parts outside the CDR3, the full variable domain is DSGVTQTPKHLITATGQRVTLRCSPRSGDLSVYWYQQSLDQGLQFLIQYYNGEERAKGNILERFSAQQFPDLHSELNLSSLELGDSALYFCASSVVVDGGYTFGSGTRLTVV.